This TCR beta chain was obtained from a study of cytomegalovirus exposure and HLA in healthy donors. Findings of the study overall: TCR sequences were mostly rare, though some public TCRs occurred in many donors. Reportedly, fewer N-insertions than the roughly 690-donor mean appeared in an Asian-associated ancestry cluster in a later analysis.

This clone was observed a handful of times. Its target is unknown. Amplification used 60 Vbeta primers and 13 Jbeta primers. Profiling relied on immunoSEQ multiplex PCR, and the TCRdb table lists in-frame clones only, not all of them. The data contain approximately 150,000 clones, 75% of them singletons. This TCR derives from a male donor in good health and CMV-seronegative. Material: PBMCs.

As DNA, the CDR3 is TGTGCCATCAGTGAGCGCAGGGCTGGAAACACCATATATTTT. Its protein product is CAISERRAGNTIYF. The chain links TRBV10-3 to TRBJ1-3, with D possibly matching TRBD1 (5 bases). Trimming removed 2 bases from V and 2 bases from J, with 7 bases in between. Germline V gives CDR1 ENHRY, CDR2 SYGVKD. This CDR3 contains 14 residues.